This T cell receptor beta chain was identified during a study of T cells in Graves' hyperthyroidism and ophthalmopathy. This clonotype showed up many times. Lactation, pregnancy, other autoimmune disease or uncontrolled infection led to exclusion of patients. Germline values: CDR1 WNHNN, CDR2 SYGVQD (reference sequence). The CDR3 totals 14 residues. V was cut by 3 bases and J by 6 bases, with 15 bases left in between. RNA transcripts served as the template for amplifying TCR beta CDR3 regions. An initial round of RT-PCR targeting the TCR CDR3 relied on the HTBI primer set. TCRdb fed the multiplex PCR reads into MiXCR, producing one record per CDR3 protein. Of about 400,000 distinct CDR3 sequences listed, about 15% are singletons.

V gene TRBV10-1 combines with J gene TRBJ2-7; tentatively, D is TRBD2 (6 bases). The origin of this receptor is a woman under 30 with Graves' hyperthyroidism. Sequencing was carried out using blood. DNA for the CDR3: TGCGCCAGCAGTGATGGGGGGAGAATCTCCGAGCAGTACTTC. Translating it yields CASSDGGRISEQYF.